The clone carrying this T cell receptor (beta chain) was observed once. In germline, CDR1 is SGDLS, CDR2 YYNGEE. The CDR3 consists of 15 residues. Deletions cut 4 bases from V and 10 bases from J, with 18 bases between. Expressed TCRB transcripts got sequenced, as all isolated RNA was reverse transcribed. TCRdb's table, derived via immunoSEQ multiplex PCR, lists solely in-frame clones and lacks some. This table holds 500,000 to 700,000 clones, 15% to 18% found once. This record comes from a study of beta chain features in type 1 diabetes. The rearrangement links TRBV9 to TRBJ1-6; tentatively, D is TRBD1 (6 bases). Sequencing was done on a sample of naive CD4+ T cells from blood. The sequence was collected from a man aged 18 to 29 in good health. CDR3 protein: CASSPPWGRGSPLHF. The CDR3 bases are TGTGCCAGCAGCCCCCCCTGGGGGCGGGGATCACCCCTCCACTTT.